This T cell receptor (beta chain) is from a study of blood T cell repertoires in COVID-19. Produced via immunoSEQ multiplex PCR; TCRdb's table is partial and in-frame only. The top ten hold about 10% of the sample, which has approximately 97,000 clones, approximately 85% seen once. The CDR3 spans 18 residues. J lost 2 bases, V lost 0 bases, and 11 bases had no gene match. From germline, CDR1 is SGDLS and CDR2 YYNGEE. Material for sequencing was peripheral blood. The origin of this receptor is a man aged 40-50 years with active or convalescent COVID-19. The V and J genes are TRBV9 and TRBJ2-5; 9 positions agree with TRBD2. This chain's CDR3 is CASSVAGQAGGSQETQYF. The CDR3 DNA reads TGTGCCAGCAGCGTAGCCGGCCAAGCGGGGGGTTCACAAGAGACCCAGTACTTC. Based on the CDR3 plus reference TRBV9 and TRBJ2-5, the full variable domain is DSGVTQTPKHLITATGQRVTLRCSPRSGDLSVYWYQQSLDQGLQFLIQYYNGEERAKGNILERFSAQQFPDLHSELNLSSLELGDSALYFCASSVAGQAGGSQETQYFGPGTRLLVL.